These 24 T cell receptor beta chains came from one sample sequenced in a study of T cells in Graves' hyperthyroidism and ophthalmopathy. TCR beta CDR3 sequences were amplified from RNA transcripts. In the first-round RT-PCR of the TCR CDR3, the HTBI primer set was used. TCRdb fed the multiplex PCR reads into MiXCR, producing one record per CDR3 protein. The repertoire holds hundreds of thousands of distinct CDR3 sequences, with less than 20% as singletons. Sequencing was carried out using blood. The source of these receptors is a woman aged 18-35 years with Graves' hyperthyroidism that later progressed to Graves' ophthalmopathy.

This chain links TRBV24-1 with TRBJ2-3; D is undetermined. Deletions cut 3 bases from V and 6 bases from J, with 21 bases between. The germline gives CDR1 KGHDR, CDR2 SFDVKD. This CDR3 is built from 17 residues. The CDR3 here is CATSDNPEPPWTDTQYF. The CDR3 nucleotides are TGTGCCACCAGTGATAACCCGGAACCACCTTGGACGGATACGCAGTATTTT.

A few counts support this clonotype. This chain uses TRBV12-5 with TRBJ1-3; D is ambiguous. The V gene's germline CDR1 is LGHNT and CDR2 FRNRAP. This CDR3 region has 16 residues. Trimming stripped 5 bases from V and 0 bases from J, with 14 bases between. The CDR3 nucleotides read TGTGCTAGTGGTCTGCGGACGGGCCTCTCTGGAAACACCATATATTTT. Translation: CASGLRTGLSGNTIYF.

The table lists this clonotype with a few counts. The rearrangement uses TRBV7-9 and TRBJ2-5, with D possibly TRBD2 on 5 matching bases. CDR1 and CDR2 (germline): SEHNR, FQNEAQ (reference sequence). V was trimmed by 10 bases and J by 0 bases, leaving 12 bases between them. The CDR3 contains 13 residues. This CDR3 is CATRADDQETQYF. The CDR3 nucleotides read TGTGCCACGCGAGCGGACGACCAAGAGACCCAGTACTTC.

The sample holds many counts of this clonotype. The chain recombines TRBV5-1 with TRBJ2-1, with 13 positions matching TRBD2. The CDR3 loop spans 15 amino acids. From germline, CDR1 is SGHRS and CDR2 YFSETQ. J gave up 9 bases and V 4 bases, and 7 bases lay outside the gene matches. The CDR3 region is CASSGGLAGQGEQFF. The CDR3 nucleotides read TGCGCCAGCAGCGGGGGACTAGCGGGACAAGGTGAGCAGTTCTTC.

The table lists this clonotype with a few counts. The rearrangement joins TRBV11-1 to TRBJ2-4; D tentatively fits TRBD1 or TRBD2 (5 bases each). Germline CDR1 is SGHAT and CDR2 is FQDESV (reference sequence). V was pared by 1 base and J by 8 bases, with 12 bases between. This CDR3 is 14 amino acids long. The CDR3 sequence is CASSLGGMGDIQYF. For the CDR3, the DNA is TGTGCCAGCAGCTTAGGAGGCATGGGGGACATTCAGTACTTC.

This clonotype was counted many times. The V call is TRBV6-1, the J call TRBJ1-1, with D hard to call. Between the trimmed V and J ends, which lost 4 bases and 3 bases, there was a span of 12 bases. The CDR3 length is 14 residues. The germline CDR1 and CDR2 sequences are MNHNS and SASEGT. The CDR3 DNA follows: TGTGCCAGCAGTGTCGCGGGCCCGGACACTGAAGCTTTCTTT. Translated, it gives CASSVAGPDTEAFF.

This clonotype was picked up one time. The J gene is TRBJ1-4, the V gene TRBV30; possible D gene TRBD1, 6 bases. The CDR3 has 14 residues. V lost 7 bases and J 0 bases, leaving 12 bases between the germline ends. CDR1 and CDR2 (germline): GTSNPN, SVGIG (reference sequence). The CDR3 protein is CASEKGATNEKLFF. DNA for the CDR3: TGTGCCTCGGAGAAGGGGGCAACTAATGAAAAACTGTTTTTT.

The chain employs TRBV28 and TRBJ2-1; 10 bases align to TRBD2. Trimming removed 6 bases from V and 3 bases from J; junction bases left unmatched: 5. The CDR3 spans 15 residues. Germline CDR1 is MDHEN and CDR2 is SYDVKM. CDR3 sequence reads: CASRKREGRYNEQFF. For the CDR3, the DNA is TGTGCCAGCAGAAAGCGGGAGGGCCGCTACAATGAGCAGTTCTTC.

This clonotype was detected only a few times. The chain employs TRBV28 and TRBJ2-2; no reliable D call. Per germline, CDR1 MDHEN and CDR2 SYDVKM. Trimming stripped 4 bases from V and 5 bases from J, with 11 bases between. The CDR3 is 14 residues long. The CDR3: CASSSIHGTGELFF. In nucleotides, the CDR3 is TGTGCCAGCAGTTCGATCCACGGGACCGGGGAGCTGTTTTTT.

This sequence joins TRBV5-6 and TRBJ2-5; 7 bases are shared with TRBD1. Germline V CDR1 and CDR2: SGHDT, YYEEEE. This CDR3 is 15 amino acids long. Germline trimming cut 5 bases from V and 5 bases from J; bases unmatched to any gene: 12. The CDR3 spells CASRRGQSYTETQYF. CDR3 in DNA: TGTGCCAGCAGGAGGGGACAGTCCTACACGGAGACCCAGTACTTC. Combining the CDR3 with reference TRBV5-6 and TRBJ2-5 gives the whole variable domain DAGVTQSPTHLIKTRGQQVTLRCSPKSGHDTVSWYQQALGQGPQFIFQYYEEEERQRGNFPDRFSGHQFPNYSSELNVNALLLGDSALYLCASRRGQSYTETQYFGPGTRLLVL.

This clonotype was seen many times. The chain recombines TRBV7-9 with TRBJ2-3; maybe TRBD1 (6 bases). Germline V gene sequence: CDR1 SEHNR, CDR2 FQNEAQ (reference sequence). CDR3 size: 16 residues. Trimming cost V 5 bases and J 2 bases, with 17 bases left between them. CDR3 sequence (DNA): TGTGCCAGCAGCCACAGGGAACTCCCGCTCACAGATACGCAGTATTTT. Translation: CASSHRELPLTDTQYF.

Ten or more counts support this clonotype. The rearrangement uses TRBV2 and TRBJ2-7; 8 positions match TRBD1. The CDR3 is 14 residues long. Trimming took 2 bases from V and 1 from J; bases not matched to a gene: 1. Germline-derived CDR1 and CDR2 are SNHLY and FYNNEI. This CDR3 is CASSETGGSYEQYF. CDR3 in DNA: TGTGCCAGCAGTGAAACAGGGGGGTCCTACGAGCAGTACTTC.

This clonotype occurred many times. The CDR3 region is CAWVTGNTDTQYF. Here the CDR3 DNA reads TGTGCCTGGGTGACAGGGAACACAGATACGCAGTATTTT. The rearrangement links TRBV30 to TRBJ2-3; TRBD1 matches 7 bases. This CDR3 is 13 amino acids long. Germline V lookup: CDR1 GTSNPN, CDR2 SVGIG (reference sequence). With V trimmed by 5 bases and J by 2 bases, 4 bases remained unmatched.

The table lists this clonotype with a few counts. The chain recombines TRBV7-9 with TRBJ1-4; D uncertain. Deletions cut 5 bases from V and 1 base from J, with 23 bases between. Germline lookup yields CDR1 SEHNR and CDR2 FQNEAQ (reference sequence). The CDR3 has 19 residues. The CDR3 reads CASSPRVLFDNLTNEKLFF. The DNA of the CDR3 is TGTGCCAGCAGCCCCCGGGTCTTGTTTGACAACCTAACTAATGAAAAACTGTTTTTT.

This clonotype has ten or more counts. The chain is built from TRBV12-3 or TRBV12-4 and TRBJ2-1, with TRBD2 identical over 10 bases. The CDR3 runs to 16 residues. V dropped 4 bases and J dropped 4; count of bases not matched to a gene: 7. Here the CDR3 reads CASSSFLAGAYNEQFF. Here the CDR3 DNA reads TGTGCCAGCAGTTCCTTTCTAGCGGGAGCTTACAATGAGCAGTTCTTC.

This clonotype occurred many times. This chain connects TRBV10-3 to TRBJ1-1, with D unresolved. The CDR3 extends over 13 amino acids. V dropped 2 bases and J dropped 1 base, with 5 bases sitting between them. Looked up from germline, CDR1 is ENHRY and CDR2 is SYGVKD. The CDR3 nucleotides read TGTGCCATCAGTGAGGGAGGGAACACTGAAGCTTTCTTT. Translation: CAISEGGNTEAFF.

V is TRBV29-1 and J is TRBJ2-7; 7 bases fit TRBD1. With 7 bases clipped from V and 2 bases from J, the junction kept 5 bases outside the gene matches. This CDR3 is built from 12 residues. Germline V gene sequence: CDR1 SQVTM, CDR2 ANQGSEA. The CDR3 region is CSGRQGPYEQYF. Written as DNA, the CDR3 is TGCAGCGGTCGACAGGGCCCCTACGAGCAGTACTTC.

This clonotype has ten or more counts. J is TRBJ2-7 and V is TRBV20-1, with D maybe TRBD1 (6 bases). Germline V gene lookup returns CDR1 DFQATT and CDR2 SNEGSKA (reference sequence). V was trimmed by 4 bases and J by 2 bases, leaving 18 bases between them. There are 15 residues in the CDR3. The CDR3 here is CSAINPGQGTYEQYF. Written as DNA, the CDR3 is TGCAGTGCTATAAACCCGGGACAAGGAACCTACGAGCAGTACTTC.

This clonotype was recorded many times. This sequence joins TRBV9 and TRBJ2-1, with 7 bases that match TRBD2. The CDR3 has 14 residues. CDR1 and CDR2 (germline): SGDLS, YYNGEE. J lost 5 bases, V lost 2 bases, and 4 bases had no gene match. CDR3 sequence (DNA): TGTGCCAGCAGCGTGCGGGGGTTTAACAATGAGCAGTTCTTC. Translated: CASSVRGFNNEQFF.

This clonotype has a count of ten or more. The chain couples TRBV11-2 to TRBJ2-5; unclear D gene. The CDR3 contains 12 residues. The V end lost 5 bases, the J end lost 4 bases, and 8 bases lay between the germline ends. Germline V gene data show CDR1 as SGHAT and CDR2 as FQNNGV. CDR3 sequence: CASSATPETQYF. In nucleotides, the CDR3 is TGTGCCAGCAGCGCGACTCCAGAGACCCAGTACTTC.

A remark on this clonotype: Possible read error: a much larger clone is one base away. The chain joins TRBV5-4 to TRBJ2-7; maybe TRBD1 (5 bases). Germline V lookup: CDR1 SGHNT, CDR2 YYREEE (reference sequence). The CDR3 has 15 residues. CDR3 bases: TGTGCCAGCAGCTTGGGGCAGGGAAATTCCTACGAGCGGTACTTC. Translated, it gives CASSLGQGNSYERYF.

This clonotype was seen more than once but under ten times. The chain employs TRBV6-2 or TRBV6-3 and TRBJ2-7, with TRBD2 as a possible D gene (6 bases). CDR1 and CDR2 from the germline V gene are MNHEY and SVGEGT. V dropped 2 bases and J dropped 4 bases, with 12 bases sitting between them. The CDR3 totals 14 residues. The CDR3 DNA sequence: TGTGCCAGCAGTTACAAGCGGGTAATTTACGAGCAGTACTTC. Amino acid sequence: CASSYKRVIYEQYF.

In its sample, this clonotype was seen many times. V usage is TRBV15 and J usage is TRBJ2-1, with TRBD2 identical over 7 bases. This CDR3 spans 15 amino acids. V dropped 3 bases and J dropped 7; count of bases not matched to a gene: 9. Germline-derived CDR1 and CDR2 are LNHNV and YYDKDF (reference sequence). The CDR3, as DNA: TGTGCCACCAGCAGGGCGGCTGACGGGGGGAATGAGCAGTTCTTC. Translation gives CATSRAADGGNEQFF. The variable domain in full, completed from reference TRBV15 and TRBJ2-1, reads DAMVIQNPRYQVTQFGKPVTLSCSQTLNHNVMYWYQQKSSQAPKLLFHYYDKDFNNEADTPDNFQSRRPNTSFCFLDIRSPGLGDTAMYLCATSRAADGGNEQFFGPGTRLTVL.

This clonotype has at least ten counts. The J gene is TRBJ2-7, the V gene TRBV10-3; 11 bases line up with TRBD2. In germline, CDR1 is ENHRY, CDR2 SYGVKD. The CDR3 is made up of 14 amino acids. The V gene end was trimmed by 10 bases and the J gene end by 2 bases; junction bases not matched to a gene: 7. CDR3 sequence (DNA): TGTGCCACCGGGACTAGCGGAGTGACCTACGAGCAGTACTTC. Its protein is CATGTSGVTYEQYF.